This TCR beta chain originates from a study of T cells after yellow fever vaccination. Study observations and caveats: Shared CD4/CD8 clonotypes were a small share, likely from convergent recombination.

TCRdb re-derived calls from the 5' RACE reads in MiXCR, one entry per CDR3 protein. The sample lists around 600,000 distinct CDR3 sequences; 9% to 15% were seen once. The germline V gene has CDR1 DFQATT and CDR2 SNEGSKA (reference sequence). The V and J ends lost 3 bases and 5 bases respectively, with 10 bases between them. The CDR3 has 12 amino acids. With regard to this clonotype: Its antigen is as yet unknown.

This clonotype originated in a young man who received the YFV17D yellow fever vaccine. The source was PBMCs, collected on the day of the yellow fever booster vaccination. This chain connects TRBV20-1 to TRBJ2-5; no clear D. The CDR3 is CSASLLSETQYF. In nucleotides, the CDR3 is TGCAGTGCTAGCCTATTGTCTGAGACCCAGTACTTC.